What follows are 25 T cell receptor beta chains derived from one specimen sequenced in a study of blood T cell repertoires in COVID-19. Assay used: immunoSEQ multiplex PCR; TCRdb lists only in-frame clones, some missing. The profile shows over 55,000 clones, about 91% of them singletons. Source material: peripheral blood. The source is a man aged 55 to 69 with acute or convalescent COVID-19.

This chain connects TRBV9 to TRBJ2-1, with D tentatively TRBD2 (8 bases). Germline loops: CDR1 SGDLS, CDR2 YYNGEE. The CDR3 consists of 17 residues. Trimming shortened V by 0 bases and J by 10 bases, and 23 bases separated the two germline ends. The CDR3 sequence: CASSVVDSGVLGGEQFF. In DNA form, the CDR3 reads TGTGCCAGCAGCGTAGTCGATAGCGGGGTCCTAGGGGGCGAGCAGTTCTTC. Drawing the rest from reference TRBV9 and TRBJ2-1, the complete variable domain is DSGVTQTPKHLITATGQRVTLRCSPRSGDLSVYWYQQSLDQGLQFLIQYYNGEERAKGNILERFSAQQFPDLHSELNLSSLELGDSALYFCASSVVDSGVLGGEQFFGPGTRLTVL.

V is TRBV27 and J is TRBJ1-4; weak D call: TRBD1 (6 bases). The CDR3 totals 15 residues. Germline lookup yields CDR1 MNHEY and CDR2 SMNVEV (reference sequence). Trimming left V 2 bases short and J 7 bases short, with 14 bases between. The CDR3 here is CASSLGGASGEKLFF. CDR3 DNA: TGTGCCAGCAGTTTAGGGGGGGCAAGTGGTGAAAAACTGTTTTTT.

The chain employs TRBV6-5 and TRBJ1-1, with 9 bases lining up with TRBD1. The J segment lost 11 bases and the V segment lost 3 bases, leaving 7 bases of the junction unmatched. CDR1 MNHEY and CDR2 SVGAGI come from the germline V gene. This CDR3 contains 13 residues. This CDR3 is CASSYRGTGSAFF. The CDR3 region has the DNA TGTGCCAGCAGTTATCGGGGGACAGGGTCTGCTTTCTTT.

V and J are TRBV7-9 and TRBJ1-6; 7 positions match TRBD1. Per germline, CDR1 SEHNR and CDR2 FQNEAQ (reference sequence). Trimming cost V 4 bases and J 9 bases; bases outside gene matches: 6. The CDR3 extends over 14 amino acids. The CDR3 protein is CASSSQGYGSPLHF. The DNA for the CDR3 is TGTGCCAGCAGCTCACAGGGGTACGGTTCACCCCTCCACTTT.

A single count supports this clone. The rearrangement links TRBV11-2 to TRBJ2-7; 9 bases match TRBD1. CDR3 length equals 16 residues. With 2 bases clipped from V and 4 bases from J, the junction kept 9 bases outside the gene matches. Germline CDR1 is SGHAT and CDR2 is FQNNGV. The CDR3 DNA reads TGTGCCAGCAGCTTATACCCGACAGGGGGGGTTTACGAGCAGTACTTC. Protein sequence: CASSLYPTGGVYEQYF.

The chain links TRBV7-2 to TRBJ2-1; TRBD1 aligns across 10 bases. Trimming at V came to 5 bases and at J to 8 bases, leaving 12 bases not matched to a gene. This CDR3 region has 16 residues. Germline CDR1 is SGHTA and CDR2 is FQGNSA. The CDR3 loop is CASSTRRTGGIDEQFF. CDR3 DNA sequence: TGTGCCAGCAGCACCCGACGGACAGGGGGTATTGATGAGCAGTTCTTC.

The V call is TRBV7-3, the J call TRBJ1-1; D call uncertain. Trimming stripped 2 bases from V and 0 bases from J, with 4 bases between. The CDR3 has 13 amino acids. Germline V gene lookup returns CDR1 SGHTA and CDR2 FQGTGA. As DNA, the CDR3 is TGTGCCAGCAGCTTAGAGGTGAACACTGAAGCTTTCTTT. Protein sequence: CASSLEVNTEAFF. The variable domain in full, with the rest retrieved from reference TRBV7-3 and TRBJ1-1, is GAGVSQTPSNKVTEKGKYVELRCDPISGHTALYWYRQSLGQGPEFLIYFQGTGAADDSGLPNDRFFAVRPEGSVSTLKIQRTERGDSAVYLCASSLEVNTEAFFGQGTRLTVV.

The CDR3 reads CASSTPDRSYEQYF. CDR3 DNA: TGTGCCAGCAGTACCCCGGACAGGAGCTACGAGCAGTACTTC. The rearrangement uses TRBV28 and TRBJ2-7; 7 nucleotides agree with TRBD1. CDR3 length: 14 amino acids. The V segment lost 5 bases and the J segment 3 bases; nucleotides outside the gene matches: 7. Germline V gene sequence: CDR1 MDHEN, CDR2 SYDVKM.

The rearrangement joins TRBV4-2 to TRBJ2-1; D remains ambiguous. The CDR3 runs 14 residues. V lost 4 bases and J lost 6, with 13 bases in between. Germline CDR1 reads LGHNA; CDR2 reads YNFKEQ. The CDR3 sequence is CASSPYYGSNEQFF. CDR3 bases: TGTGCCAGCAGCCCCTATTACGGGTCCAATGAGCAGTTCTTC.

This clone came up a few times. The chain carries TRBV23-1 and TRBJ2-2, with 12 nucleotides matching TRBD1. TRBV23-1 is an open reading frame, and its role is uncertain. The CDR3 runs 22 residues. Unmatched junction bases numbered 27, after V lost 6 bases and J lost 7 bases. As DNA, the CDR3 is TGCGCCAGCAGACCCACACATCCGGGACAGGGGGCCCTAGCGGGAGTTGGCGGGGAGCTGTTTTTT. It specifies CASRPTHPGQGALAGVGGELFF.

The CDR3 loop reads CASSLLQGAYEQYF. The CDR3 bases are TGTGCCAGCAGCTTATTACAGGGGGCCTACGAGCAGTACTTC. The chain recombines TRBV7-2 with TRBJ2-7; 8 bases are a match to TRBD1. With V trimmed by 2 bases and J by 2 bases, 2 bases remained unmatched. Germline V gives CDR1 SGHTA, CDR2 FQGNSA. The length of the CDR3 is 14 residues.

The chain carries TRBV30 and TRBJ1-2; weak D call: TRBD1 (6 bases). This CDR3 comprises 13 residues. The V end lost 5 bases, the J end lost 2 bases, and 12 bases lay between the germline ends. Per the germline V gene, CDR1 is GTSNPN and CDR2 is SVGIG (reference sequence). The CDR3 DNA reads TGTGCCTGGTTACAGGGATACAACTATGGCTACACCTTC. It encodes CAWLQGYNYGYTF.

V usage is TRBV18 and J usage is TRBJ2-3, with 7 bases that match TRBD1. Germline V CDR1 and CDR2: KGHSH, LQKENI. J lost 3 bases, V lost 3 bases, and 6 bases had no gene match. This CDR3 contains 15 residues. Here the CDR3 DNA reads TGTGCCAGCTCACCCCGACAGGGAAGGACAGATACGCAGTATTTT. It yields the protein CASSPRQGRTDTQYF.

The CDR3 here is CASRGQYNSPLHF. The CDR3 bases are TGTGCCAGCAGGGGACAGTATAATTCACCCCTCCACTTT. This rearrangement joins TRBV12-3 or TRBV12-4 to TRBJ1-6; 7 positions match TRBD1. V lost 6 bases to trimming and J lost 4 bases; unmatched junction nucleotides: 0. The CDR3 runs to 13 residues.

The rearrangement uses TRBV7-2 and TRBJ2-7; TRBD2 aligns across 9 bases. The CDR3 sequence is 15 residues long. Losses at the gene ends were 1 base for V and 5 bases for J; bases not matched to a gene: 6. In germline, CDR1 is SGHTA, CDR2 FQGNSA. CDR3 in DNA: TGTGCCAGCAGCTTAGTGGCGGGAGGGCCCGACGAGCAGTACTTC. It encodes CASSLVAGGPDEQYF.

The rearrangement links TRBV24-1 to TRBJ1-2, with TRBD1 as a possible D gene (5 bases). Trimming took off 3 bases at V and 7 bases at J, with 20 bases between the two ends. Germline CDR1 reads KGHDR; CDR2 reads SFDVKD. The CDR3 consists of 16 residues. As DNA, the CDR3 is TGTGCCACCAGTGATGGTTCCACGGGGGAGTTCTCTGGCTACACCTTC. Translated: CATSDGSTGEFSGYTF.

The chain links TRBV3-1 (or the pseudogene TRBV3-2) to TRBJ1-4; no firm D call. The CDR3 runs to 15 residues. V was pared by 0 bases and J by 5 bases, with 10 bases between. CDR1 is LGHDT, CDR2 YNNKEL, per germline (reference sequence). CDR3 in DNA: TGTGCCAGCAGCCAAGAAACGTACAACAATGAAAAACTGTTTTTT. Amino acid sequence: CASSQETYNNEKLFF.

V is TRBV7-2 and J is TRBJ2-7; TRBD2 agrees at 7 bases. CDR1 is SGHTA, CDR2 FQGNSA, per germline. Unmatched junction bases numbered 4, after V lost 4 bases and J lost 1 base. The CDR3 totals 14 residues. The CDR3 sequence is CASSYGRTSYEQYF. DNA for the CDR3: TGTGCCAGCAGCTACGGGAGGACTTCCTACGAGCAGTACTTC.

This chain connects TRBV29-1 to TRBJ1-1; 9 bases map to TRBD1. From germline, CDR1 is SQVTM and CDR2 ANQGSEA. This CDR3 is built from 15 residues. V gave up 1 base and J gave up 1 base; unmatched junction bases: 4. The CDR3 sequence is CSVEAVDRGNTEAFF. The CDR3, as DNA: TGCAGCGTTGAAGCTGTGGACAGGGGGAACACTGAAGCTTTCTTT.

The CDR3 is CASSPGFQGAQETQYF. CDR3 DNA sequence: TGTGCCAGCTCACCCGGGTTTCAGGGGGCTCAAGAGACCCAGTACTTC. The chain links TRBV18 to TRBJ2-5, with 8 nucleotides matching TRBD1. CDR1 KGHSH and CDR2 LQKENI come from the germline V gene. The length of the CDR3 is 16 residues. V lost 3 bases and J lost 2; bases outside the gene matches: 8.

This clone appeared a single time. The rearrangement uses TRBV7-8 and TRBJ1-4; possible D gene TRBD1, 5 bases. Trimming removed 0 bases from V and 7 bases from J, with 12 bases in between. The CDR3 is made up of 15 amino acids. Germline CDR1 SGHVS, CDR2 FQNEAQ. The CDR3 here is CASSLAAGFFEKLFF. CDR3 DNA sequence: TGTGCCAGCAGCTTAGCGGCAGGGTTTTTTGAAAAACTGTTTTTT.

The V call is TRBV10-1, the J call TRBJ2-7, with TRBD2 as a possible D gene (6 bases). The CDR3 runs 15 residues. Germline V gene sequence: CDR1 WNHNN, CDR2 SYGVQD (reference sequence). Trimming shortened V by 4 bases and J by 1 base, and 14 bases separated the two germline ends. For the CDR3, the DNA is TGCGCCAGCAGTGGGCCCGGGACTCTTTCCTACGAGCAGTACTTC. Protein: CASSGPGTLSYEQYF.

This sequence joins TRBV12-5 and TRBJ1-1; maybe TRBD1 (6 bases). There are 11 residues in the CDR3. Between the trimmed V and J ends, which lost 4 bases and 9 bases, there was a span of 9 bases. Germline V gene sequence: CDR1 LGHNT, CDR2 FRNRAP. The CDR3, as DNA: TGTGCTAGTGGTTCAGGGGTTCAAGCTTTCTTT. This translates into CASGSGVQAFF.

The V gene is TRBV7-9, the J gene TRBJ1-4, with 9 bases that match TRBD1. Germline CDR1 and CDR2: SEHNR and FQNEAQ (reference sequence). Germline trimming cut 6 bases from V and 8 bases from J; bases unmatched to any gene: 7. The CDR3 contains 14 residues. The CDR3 DNA reads as TGTGCCAGCAGACGACAGGGGGAGGTGGAAAAACTGTTTTTT. It is translated as CASRRQGEVEKLFF.

This rearrangement joins TRBV9 to TRBJ1-4; the match to TRBD1 covers 10 bases. Unmatched junction bases numbered 5, after V lost 3 bases and J lost 6 bases. CDR3 length equals 15 residues. Germline values: CDR1 SGDLS, CDR2 YYNGEE. The CDR3 sequence is CASSGVGTGDEKLFF. The CDR3 DNA is TGTGCCAGCAGCGGAGTCGGGACAGGGGATGAAAAACTGTTTTTT.